This T cell receptor (beta chain) was sequenced for a study of blood T cell repertoires in COVID-19. The overall study: The United States, Italy and Spain were the sources of the acute and convalescent COVID-19 samples. Nucleic acid was either cDNA or gDNA, and it came from T cells, B-cell-depleted T cells, or PBMCs.

Original processing notes: Reference gene primer amplification gave estimated nucleated cell counts. TCRdb's table, derived via immunoSEQ multiplex PCR, lists solely in-frame clones and lacks some. That table supplies the V and J calls and clone size; D and trimming were determined from the DNA. The table includes fewer than 350,000 clones, roughly 88% detected once. The germline V and J ends were trimmed by 0 bases and 4 bases, with 16 bases remaining between them. Germline CDR1 reads LGHDT; CDR2 reads YNNKEL (reference sequence). The CDR3 runs 16 residues. This receptor was obtained from a middle-aged woman with acute COVID-19. V is TRBV3-1 (or the pseudogene TRBV3-2) and J is TRBJ2-7; the D gene is possibly TRBD1 (6 bases). Sequenced input: PBMCs or T cells enriched from blood (not recorded which). CDR3 nucleotides: TGTGCCAGCAGCCAAGAATCGCTCGACCAGGGGTACGAGCAGTACTTC. This gives the protein CASSQESLDQGYEQYF.